This TCR beta chain was captured by sequencing in a study of post-analysis software for immune sequencing data. On the study more broadly: Secondary progressive, relapsing-remitting and progressive-relapsing multiple sclerosis were among the included disease courses.

The CDR3 runs to 15 residues. Germline CDR1 is SGHTA and CDR2 is FQGNSA. The V gene lost 1 base and the J gene lost 4 bases, with 11 bases spanning the gap. Unique molecular identifiers were carried by the TCR beta cDNA libraries. One entry per CDR3 protein results from TCRdb running MiXCR on the PCR reads. This table has approximately 250,000 distinct CDR3 sequences, 30% to 45% appearing once. Findings and limits, study-wide: When patients were compared with controls, a handful of TRBV segments were more frequent, TRBV5-6, TRBV5-1 and TRBV20-1 among them.

This clonotype was picked up a small number of times. The antigen is undetermined. V is TRBV7-2 and J is TRBJ1-5; D call uncertain. The material sequenced was blood. This TCR derives from a girl under 18 with multiple sclerosis. The CDR3 loop reads CASSLDRMVNQPQHF. The CDR3 DNA reads TGTGCCAGCAGCTTAGATCGTATGGTAAATCAGCCCCAGCATTTT. Looking up the rest from reference TRBV7-2 and TRBJ1-5 gives the full variable domain: GAGVSQSPSNKVTEKGKDVELRCDPISGHTALYWYRQSLGQGLEFLIYFQGNSAPDKSGLPSDRFSAERTGGSVSTLTIQRTQQEDSAVYLCASSLDRMVNQPQHFGDGTRLSIL.